The clone carrying this TCR beta chain was counted once. Its antigen is undetermined. V was trimmed by 2 bases and J by 5 bases, leaving 13 bases between them. This CDR3 comprises 15 residues. From germline, CDR1 is MNHEY and CDR2 SVGAGI. The diagnosis in patients was locally advanced or metastatic urothelial carcinoma. This sample was included in a study of PD-L1 blockade in urothelial cancer. Study-level findings and limits: Larger 3-week expansion of tumor-associated blood clones was seen in durable-benefit patients. Better survival was predicted by below-median pretreatment blood TCR clonality.

Clones were read by immunoSEQ multiplex PCR, and TCRdb kept only the in-frame ones, dropping some. The sample consists of about 45,000 clones, approximately 88% of them appearing once. The sequenced sample was PBMCs, obtained around atezolizumab (anti-PD-L1) treatment. The chain combines TRBV6-5 with TRBJ2-4, with a tentative D call TRBD1 (5 bases). This receptor was taken from a man older than 75 with urothelial cancer. CDR3 coding DNA: TGTGCCAGCAGTTACGGAAGGGGATGGCAAAACATTCAGTACTTC. This translates into CASSYGRGWQNIQYF.